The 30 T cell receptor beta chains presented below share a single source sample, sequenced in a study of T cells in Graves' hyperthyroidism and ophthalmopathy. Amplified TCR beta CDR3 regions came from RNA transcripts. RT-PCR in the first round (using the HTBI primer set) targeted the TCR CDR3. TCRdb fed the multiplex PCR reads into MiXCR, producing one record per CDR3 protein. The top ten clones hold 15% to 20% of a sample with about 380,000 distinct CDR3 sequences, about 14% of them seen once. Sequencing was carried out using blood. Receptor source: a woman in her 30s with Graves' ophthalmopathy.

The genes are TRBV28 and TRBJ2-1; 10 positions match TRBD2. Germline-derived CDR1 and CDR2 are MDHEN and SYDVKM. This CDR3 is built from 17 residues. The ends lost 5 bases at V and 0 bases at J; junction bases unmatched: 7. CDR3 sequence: CASSVRLAGSSYNEQFF. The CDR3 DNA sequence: TGTGCCAGCAGTGTGCGACTAGCGGGTAGCTCCTACAATGAGCAGTTCTTC. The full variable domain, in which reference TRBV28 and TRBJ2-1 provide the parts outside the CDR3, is DVKVTQSSRYLVKRTGEKVFLECVQDMDHENMFWYRQDPGLGLRLIYFSYDVKMKEKGDIPEGYSVSREKKERFSLILESASTNQTSMYLCASSVRLAGSSYNEQFFGPGTRLTVL.

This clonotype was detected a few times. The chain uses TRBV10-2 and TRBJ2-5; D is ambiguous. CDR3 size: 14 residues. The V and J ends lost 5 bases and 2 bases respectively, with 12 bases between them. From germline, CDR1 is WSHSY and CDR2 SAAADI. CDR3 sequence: CASSLAKKQETQYF. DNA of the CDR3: TGCGCCAGCAGTCTGGCGAAGAAGCAAGAGACCCAGTACTTC.

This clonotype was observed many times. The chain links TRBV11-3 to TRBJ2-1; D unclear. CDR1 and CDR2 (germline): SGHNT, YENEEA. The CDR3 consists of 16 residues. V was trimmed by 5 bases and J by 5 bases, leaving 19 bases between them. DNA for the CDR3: TGTGCCAGCAGCGTGGGCTTAGATGGCTGGGACAATGAGCAGTTCTTC. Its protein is CASSVGLDGWDNEQFF.

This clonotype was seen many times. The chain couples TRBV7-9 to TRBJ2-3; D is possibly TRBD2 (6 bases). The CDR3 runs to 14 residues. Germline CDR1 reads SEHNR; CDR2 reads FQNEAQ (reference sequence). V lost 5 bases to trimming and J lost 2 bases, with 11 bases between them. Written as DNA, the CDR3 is TGTGCCAGCAGCCTGGGACTTCCCACAGATACGCAGTATTTT. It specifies CASSLGLPTDTQYF. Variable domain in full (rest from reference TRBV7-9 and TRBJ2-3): DTGVSQNPRHKITKRGQNVTFRCDPISEHNRLYWYRQTLGQGPEFLTYFQNEAQLEKSRLLSDRFSAERPKGSFSTLEIQRTEQGDSAMYLCASSLGLPTDTQYFGPGTRLTVL.

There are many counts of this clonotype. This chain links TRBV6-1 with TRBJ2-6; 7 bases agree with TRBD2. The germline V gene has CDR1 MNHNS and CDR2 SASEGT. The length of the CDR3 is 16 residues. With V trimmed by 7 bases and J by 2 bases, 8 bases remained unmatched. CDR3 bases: TGTGCCAGCAAACTCCGACTAGCTGCTGGGGCCAACGTCCTGACTTTC. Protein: CASKLRLAAGANVLTF.

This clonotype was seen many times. CDR3 sequence reads: CAWSVSTEAFF. CDR3 in DNA: TGTGCCTGGAGTGTAAGCACTGAAGCTTTCTTT. The chain joins TRBV30 to TRBJ1-1; D is ambiguous. Germline CDR1 is GTSNPN and CDR2 is SVGIG (reference sequence). V lost 0 bases to trimming and J lost 4 bases, with 3 bases between them. This CDR3 comprises 11 residues.

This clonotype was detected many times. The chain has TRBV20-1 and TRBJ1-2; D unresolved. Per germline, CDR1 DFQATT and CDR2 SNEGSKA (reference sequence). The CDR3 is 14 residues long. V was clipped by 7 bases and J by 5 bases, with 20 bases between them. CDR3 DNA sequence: TGCAGTGGCCTTTCTTCCACAAAGGAATATGGCTACACCTTC. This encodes CSGLSSTKEYGYTF.

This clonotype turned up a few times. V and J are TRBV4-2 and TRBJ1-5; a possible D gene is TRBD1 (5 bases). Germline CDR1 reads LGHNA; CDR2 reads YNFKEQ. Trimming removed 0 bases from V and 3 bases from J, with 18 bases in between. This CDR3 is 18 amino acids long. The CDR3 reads CASSQEGVQQTLNQPQHF. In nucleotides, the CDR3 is TGTGCCAGCAGCCAAGAGGGGGTCCAACAGACGCTCAATCAGCCCCAGCATTTT.

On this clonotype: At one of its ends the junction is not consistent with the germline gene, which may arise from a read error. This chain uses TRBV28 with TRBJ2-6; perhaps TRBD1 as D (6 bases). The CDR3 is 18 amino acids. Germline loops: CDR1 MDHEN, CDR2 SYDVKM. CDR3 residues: CASSPVQGLGSGANALTF. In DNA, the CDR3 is TGTGCCAGCAGTCCTGTACAGGGTTTGGGATCTGGGGCCAACGCCCTGACTTTC.

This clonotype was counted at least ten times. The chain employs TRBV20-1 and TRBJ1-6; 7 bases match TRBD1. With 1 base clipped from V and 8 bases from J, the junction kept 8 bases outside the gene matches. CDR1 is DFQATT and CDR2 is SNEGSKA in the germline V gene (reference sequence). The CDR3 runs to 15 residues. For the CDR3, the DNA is TGCAGTGCTAGAGGCACAGGGGATGGGTATTCACCCCTCCACTTT. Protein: CSARGTGDGYSPLHF.

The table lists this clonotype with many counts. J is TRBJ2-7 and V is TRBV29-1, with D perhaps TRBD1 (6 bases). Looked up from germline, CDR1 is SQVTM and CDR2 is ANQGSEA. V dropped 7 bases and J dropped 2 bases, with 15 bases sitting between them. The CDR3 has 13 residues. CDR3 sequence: CSARDIKTYEQYF. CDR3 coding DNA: TGCAGCGCCCGGGACATTAAAACCTACGAGCAGTACTTC.

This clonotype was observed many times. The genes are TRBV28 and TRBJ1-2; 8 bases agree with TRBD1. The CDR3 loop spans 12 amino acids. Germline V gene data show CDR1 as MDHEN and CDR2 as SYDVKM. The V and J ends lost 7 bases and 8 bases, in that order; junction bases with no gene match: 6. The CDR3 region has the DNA TGTGCCAGCAATGGACAGGGAGAGGGCTACACCTTC. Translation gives CASNGQGEGYTF.

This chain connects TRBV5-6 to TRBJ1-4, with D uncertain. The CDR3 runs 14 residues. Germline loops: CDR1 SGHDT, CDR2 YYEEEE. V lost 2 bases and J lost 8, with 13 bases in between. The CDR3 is CASSFHKPREKLFF. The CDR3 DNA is TGTGCCAGCAGCTTTCATAAACCTCGGGAAAAACTGTTTTTT.

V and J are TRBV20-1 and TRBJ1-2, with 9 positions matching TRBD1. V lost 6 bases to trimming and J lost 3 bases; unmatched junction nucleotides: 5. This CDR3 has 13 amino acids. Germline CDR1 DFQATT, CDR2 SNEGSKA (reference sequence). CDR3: CSAQDRGDYGYTF. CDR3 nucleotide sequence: TGCAGTGCCCAGGACAGGGGAGACTATGGCTACACCTTC.

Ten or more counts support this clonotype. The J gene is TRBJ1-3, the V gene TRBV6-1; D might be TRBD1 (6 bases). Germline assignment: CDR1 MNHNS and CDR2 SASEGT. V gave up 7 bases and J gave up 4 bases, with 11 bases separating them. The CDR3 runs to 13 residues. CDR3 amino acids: CASTPDRGNTIYF. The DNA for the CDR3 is TGTGCCAGCACCCCGGACAGAGGAAACACCATATATTTT.

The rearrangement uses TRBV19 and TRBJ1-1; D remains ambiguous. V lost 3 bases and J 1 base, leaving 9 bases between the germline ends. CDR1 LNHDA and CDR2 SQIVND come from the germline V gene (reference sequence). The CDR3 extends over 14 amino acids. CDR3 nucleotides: TGTGCCAGTAGTATTTTTCTGGGGAACACTGAAGCTTTCTTT. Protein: CASSIFLGNTEAFF.

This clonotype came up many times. CDR3: CASTPTTGSPAYEQYF. The CDR3 nucleotides read TGTGCCAGCACCCCCACCACCGGCTCCCCAGCCTACGAGCAGTACTTC. The genes are TRBV28 and TRBJ2-7; D gene unclear. Germline V gene sequence: CDR1 MDHEN, CDR2 SYDVKM. This CDR3 region has 16 residues. V was clipped by 7 bases and J by 2 bases, with 21 bases between them.

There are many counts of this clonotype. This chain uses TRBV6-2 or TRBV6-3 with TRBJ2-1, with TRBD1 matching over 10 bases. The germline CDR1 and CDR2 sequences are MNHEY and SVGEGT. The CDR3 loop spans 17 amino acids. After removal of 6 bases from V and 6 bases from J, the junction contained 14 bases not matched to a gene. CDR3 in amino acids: CASRPPARGTGVNEQFF. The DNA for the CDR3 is TGTGCCAGCAGACCTCCGGCCCGAGGGACAGGGGTCAATGAGCAGTTCTTC.

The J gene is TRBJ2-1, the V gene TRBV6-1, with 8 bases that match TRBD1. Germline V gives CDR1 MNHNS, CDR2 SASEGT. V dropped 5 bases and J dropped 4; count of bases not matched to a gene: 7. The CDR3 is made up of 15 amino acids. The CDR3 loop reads CASSSPGTGYNEQFF. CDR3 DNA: TGTGCCAGCAGTTCCCCCGGGACAGGTTACAATGAGCAGTTCTTC.

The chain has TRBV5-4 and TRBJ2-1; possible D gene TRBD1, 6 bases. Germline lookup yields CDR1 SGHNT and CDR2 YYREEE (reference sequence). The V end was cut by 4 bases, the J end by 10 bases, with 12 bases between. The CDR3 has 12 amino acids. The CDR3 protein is CASSIPGTEQFF. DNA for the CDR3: TGTGCCAGCAGCATACCCGGGACAGAGCAGTTCTTC.

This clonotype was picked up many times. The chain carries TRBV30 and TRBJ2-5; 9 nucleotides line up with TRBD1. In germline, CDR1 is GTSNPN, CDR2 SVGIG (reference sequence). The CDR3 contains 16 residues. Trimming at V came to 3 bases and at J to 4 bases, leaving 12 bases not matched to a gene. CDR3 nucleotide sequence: TGTGCCTGGAGCGAGCCGGGACAGGGATTGGTAGAGACCCAGTACTTC. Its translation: CAWSEPGQGLVETQYF.

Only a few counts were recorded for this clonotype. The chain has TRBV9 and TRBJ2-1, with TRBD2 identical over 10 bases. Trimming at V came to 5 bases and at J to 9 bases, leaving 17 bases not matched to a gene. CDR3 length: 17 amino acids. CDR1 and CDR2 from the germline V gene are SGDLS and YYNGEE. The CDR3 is CASSPFSGGTPSGEQFF. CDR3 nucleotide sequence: TGTGCCAGCAGTCCGTTTAGCGGGGGGACCCCCAGCGGTGAGCAGTTCTTC. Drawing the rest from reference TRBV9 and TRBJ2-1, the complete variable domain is DSGVTQTPKHLITATGQRVTLRCSPRSGDLSVYWYQQSLDQGLQFLIQYYNGEERAKGNILERFSAQQFPDLHSELNLSSLELGDSALYFCASSPFSGGTPSGEQFFGPGTRLTVL.

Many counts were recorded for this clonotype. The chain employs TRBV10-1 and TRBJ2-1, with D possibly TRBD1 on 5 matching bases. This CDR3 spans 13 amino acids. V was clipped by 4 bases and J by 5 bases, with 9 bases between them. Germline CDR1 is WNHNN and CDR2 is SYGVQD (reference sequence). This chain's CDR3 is CASSAVGDNEQFF. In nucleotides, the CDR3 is TGCGCCAGCAGTGCTGTAGGGGACAATGAGCAGTTCTTC.

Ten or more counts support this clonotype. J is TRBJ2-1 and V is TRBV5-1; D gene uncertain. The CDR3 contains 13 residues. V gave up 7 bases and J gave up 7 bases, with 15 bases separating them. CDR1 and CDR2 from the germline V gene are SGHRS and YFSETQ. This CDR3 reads CASCSQGLNEQFF. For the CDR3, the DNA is TGCGCCAGCTGCTCCCAAGGGTTGAATGAGCAGTTCTTC. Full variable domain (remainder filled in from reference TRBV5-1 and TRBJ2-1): KAGVTQTPRYLIKTRGQQVTLSCSPISGHRSVSWYQQTPGQGLQFLFEYFSETQRNKGNFPGRFSGRQFSNSRSEMNVSTLELGDSALYLCASCSQGLNEQFFGPGTRLTVL.

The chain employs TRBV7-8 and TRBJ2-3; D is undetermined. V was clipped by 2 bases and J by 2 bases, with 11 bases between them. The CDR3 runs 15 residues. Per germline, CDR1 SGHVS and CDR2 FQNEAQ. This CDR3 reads CASSLNRLLTDTQYF. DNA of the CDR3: TGTGCCAGCAGCTTAAATAGACTCCTCACAGATACGCAGTATTTT.

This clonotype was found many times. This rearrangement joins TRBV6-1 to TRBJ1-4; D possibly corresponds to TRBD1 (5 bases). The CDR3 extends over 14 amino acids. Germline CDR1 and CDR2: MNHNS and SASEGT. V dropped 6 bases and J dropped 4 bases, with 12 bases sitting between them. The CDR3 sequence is CASRAGTYNEKLFF. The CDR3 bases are TGTGCCAGCAGGGCCGGGACGTATAATGAAAAACTGTTTTTT.

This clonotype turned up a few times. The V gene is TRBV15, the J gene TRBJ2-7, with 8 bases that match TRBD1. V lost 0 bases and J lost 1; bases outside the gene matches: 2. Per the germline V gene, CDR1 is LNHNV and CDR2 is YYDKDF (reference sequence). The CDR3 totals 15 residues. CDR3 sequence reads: CATSREGQGSYEQYF. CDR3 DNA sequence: TGTGCCACCAGCAGAGAAGGACAGGGATCCTACGAGCAGTACTTC. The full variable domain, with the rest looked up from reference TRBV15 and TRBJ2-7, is DAMVIQNPRYQVTQFGKPVTLSCSQTLNHNVMYWYQQKSSQAPKLLFHYYDKDFNNEADTPDNFQSRRPNTSFCFLDIRSPGLGDTAMYLCATSREGQGSYEQYFGPGTRLTVT.

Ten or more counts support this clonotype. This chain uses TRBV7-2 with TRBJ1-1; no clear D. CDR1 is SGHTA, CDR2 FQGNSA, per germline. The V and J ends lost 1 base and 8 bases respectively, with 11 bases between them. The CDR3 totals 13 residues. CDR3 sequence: CASSLVIDSEAFF. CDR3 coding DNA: TGTGCCAGCAGCTTAGTCATAGATTCAGAAGCTTTCTTT.

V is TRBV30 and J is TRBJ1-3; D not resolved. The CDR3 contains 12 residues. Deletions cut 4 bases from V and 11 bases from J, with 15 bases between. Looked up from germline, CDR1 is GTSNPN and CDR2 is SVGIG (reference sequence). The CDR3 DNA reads TGTGCCTGGACAGATTACCTCAAAGCCATATATTTT. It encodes CAWTDYLKAIYF.

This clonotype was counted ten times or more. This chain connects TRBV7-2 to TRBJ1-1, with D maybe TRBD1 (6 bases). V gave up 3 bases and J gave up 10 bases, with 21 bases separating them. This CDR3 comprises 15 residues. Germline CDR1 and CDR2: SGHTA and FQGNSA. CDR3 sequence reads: CASSFPGQTRTRAFF. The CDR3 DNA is TGTGCCAGCAGCTTCCCGGGACAAACAAGAACACGAGCTTTCTTT.